The source of this T cell receptor beta chain is a study of T cells in Graves' hyperthyroidism and ophthalmopathy. Study-wide points: Clonotypes that were expanded in thyroid above 0.001 mostly appeared in blood too.

This clonotype was observed at least ten times. As yet, its antigen is unknown. Germline V CDR1 and CDR2: SGHRS, YFSETQ. Trimming cost V 4 bases and J 1 base; bases outside gene matches: 13. This CDR3 contains 17 residues. Regions amplified from RNA transcripts were the TCR beta CDR3 regions. Primed by the HTBI set, a first-round RT-PCR was run on the TCR CDR3. A single record per CDR3 protein comes from TCRdb applying MiXCR to the multiplex PCR reads. The table includes about 400,000 distinct CDR3 sequences, around 15% detected once. The sequence derives from a man aged 45-65 years with Graves' ophthalmopathy. The J gene is TRBJ2-7, the V gene TRBV5-1; 8 bases fit TRBD2. What was sequenced was blood. CDR3 in amino acids: CASSLLAGFSSSYEQYF. CDR3 DNA sequence: TGCGCCAGCAGCCTTCTAGCGGGCTTCTCCAGTTCCTACGAGCAGTACTTC.